These 7 T cell receptor beta chains originate from one sample sequenced in a study of shared clonotypes between healthy human individuals. Clones were read by immunoSEQ multiplex PCR, and TCRdb kept only the in-frame ones, dropping some. The repertoire holds roughly 1,800,000 clones, with about 95% as singletons. Naive CD8 isolation took CD45RO-negative cells positively selected for CCR7 and excluded terminally differentiated effector memory CD45RA+ cells. The material sequenced was naive CD8+ T cells sorted from blood. The receptors originated from a man aged 18 to 35 in good health.

Concerning this clone itself: Other nucleotide sequences in the sample specify the same CDR3. V and J are TRBV11-2 and TRBJ2-7, with D perhaps assigned TRBD1 or TRBD2 (5 bases each). The germline V gene encodes CDR1 SGHAT and CDR2 FQNNGV. The V end lost 1 base, the J end lost 6 bases, and 10 bases lay between the germline ends. The CDR3 covers 13 residues. DNA for the CDR3: TGTGCCAGCAGCTTAGTGCCTGGGGGCGAGCAGTACTTC. Translation: CASSLVPGGEQYF.

The rearrangement links TRBV7-2 to TRBJ2-7; D is possibly TRBD1 (6 bases). The germline V and J ends were trimmed by 0 bases and 3 bases, with 9 bases remaining between them. The CDR3 is 14 amino acids. Germline assignment: CDR1 SGHTA and CDR2 FQGNSA. The chain's CDR3 is CASSLAQGYYEQYF. The CDR3 DNA reads as TGTGCCAGCAGCTTAGCACAGGGTTACTACGAGCAGTACTTC.

This sequence joins TRBV9 and TRBJ2-7; 14 positions match TRBD2. The CDR3 contains 17 residues. The germline V gene has CDR1 SGDLS and CDR2 YYNGEE. The V segment lost 3 bases and the J segment 0 bases; nucleotides outside the gene matches: 5. CDR3 in amino acids: CASSAGTSGGSSYEQYF. CDR3 coding DNA: TGTGCCAGCAGCGCCGGGACTAGCGGGGGTAGCTCCTACGAGCAGTACTTC.

CDR3 protein: CASSQVGSLQEQYF. For the CDR3, the DNA is TGCGCCAGCAGCCAAGTCGGTTCACTACAAGAGCAGTACTTC. This chain connects TRBV4-1 to TRBJ2-7; D unclear. The CDR3 totals 14 residues. The germline CDR1 and CDR2 sequences are MGHRA and YSYEKL. V gave up 1 base and J gave up 7 bases, with 14 bases separating them.

The rearrangement uses TRBV10-2 and TRBJ2-7, with TRBD1 matching 11 bases. The V and J ends lost 7 bases and 0 bases, in that order; junction bases with no gene match: 5. From germline, CDR1 is WSHSY and CDR2 SAAADI. This CDR3 spans 15 amino acids. The CDR3 sequence is CASTAGTGGSYEQYF. As DNA, the CDR3 is TGCGCCAGCACCGCCGGGACAGGGGGCTCCTACGAGCAGTACTTC.

The V and J genes are TRBV28 and TRBJ1-5; 7 positions agree with TRBD1. Germline trimming cut 5 bases from V and 5 bases from J; bases unmatched to any gene: 12. The germline V gene has CDR1 MDHEN and CDR2 SYDVKM. This CDR3 is 16 amino acids long. CDR3 amino acids: CASSPYEGAKDQPQHF. The CDR3 coding sequence is TGTGCCAGCAGTCCCTATGAGGGGGCGAAGGATCAGCCCCAGCATTTT.

A note on this clone: This same CDR3 is encoded by further DNA sequences in the sample. This chain connects TRBV7-9 to TRBJ2-7; TRBD1 is a possible D gene (5 bases). This CDR3 region has 13 residues. Germline values: CDR1 SEHNR, CDR2 FQNEAQ (reference sequence). V lost 5 bases to trimming and J lost 4 bases, with 12 bases between them. The CDR3 sequence: CASSLLQGYEQYF. In DNA, the CDR3 is TGTGCCAGCAGCCTTCTGCAGGGTTACGAGCAGTACTTC.